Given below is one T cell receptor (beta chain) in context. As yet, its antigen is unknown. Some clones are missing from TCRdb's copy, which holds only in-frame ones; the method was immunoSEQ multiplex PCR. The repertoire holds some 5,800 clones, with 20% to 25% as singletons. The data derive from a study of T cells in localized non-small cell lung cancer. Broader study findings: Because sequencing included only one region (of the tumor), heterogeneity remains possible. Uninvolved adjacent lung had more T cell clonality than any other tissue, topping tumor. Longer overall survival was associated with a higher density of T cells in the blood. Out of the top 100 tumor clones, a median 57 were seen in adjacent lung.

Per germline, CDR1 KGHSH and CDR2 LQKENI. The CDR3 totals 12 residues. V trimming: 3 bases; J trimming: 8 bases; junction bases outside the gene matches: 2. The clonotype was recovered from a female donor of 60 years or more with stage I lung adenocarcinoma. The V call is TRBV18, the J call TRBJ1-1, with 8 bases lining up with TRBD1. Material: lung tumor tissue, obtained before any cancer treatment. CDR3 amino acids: CASSPGDREAFF. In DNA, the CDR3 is TGTGCCAGCTCACCGGGGGACAGGGAAGCTTTCTTT.